This passage covers 28 T cell receptor beta chains from one sample sequenced in a study of T cell changes during pregnancy in multiple sclerosis (dated by TCRdb to the late 2010s). Receptors were amplified or captured by the immunoSEQ multiplex PCR assay. The table comes from immuneACCESS by way of TCRdb, which keeps in-frame sequences with V and J called. Part of the clones is missing from these tables; in studies checked, under half for an unresolved V gene and the rest for unknown reasons. The sample table shows tens of thousands of clones, and under 95% are seen once. The top ten hold 0.47% of the sample. Sequences were derived from CD4+ T cells from peripheral blood mononuclear cells, sampled in the second trimester of pregnancy. The origin of the receptors is a female donor with multiple sclerosis, enrolled in a pregnancy study.

The V call is TRBV18, the J call TRBJ1-1, with D possibly matching TRBD1 (6 bases). Trimming shortened V by 2 bases and J by 3 bases, and 16 bases separated the two germline ends. The V gene's germline CDR1 is KGHSH and CDR2 LQKENI. This CDR3 has 16 amino acids. The CDR3 nucleotides read TGTGCCAGCTCACCAACCGCAGGGGTCGGGTACACTGAAGCTTTCTTT. It codes for CASSPTAGVGYTEAFF.

This clone has just one count. V usage is TRBV27 and J usage is TRBJ2-3, with 9 bases that match TRBD2. CDR3 size: 17 residues. CDR1 MNHEY and CDR2 SMNVEV come from the germline V gene (reference sequence). V shed 3 bases, J shed 3 bases, and the junction held 10 bases outside the gene matches. CDR3 sequence: CASSFYGAGGMTDTQYF. The CDR3 bases are TGTGCCAGCAGTTTTTATGGTGCGGGGGGGATGACAGATACGCAGTATTTT.

The gene calls are TRBV7-2 and TRBJ1-1; D not certain. Trimming removed 3 bases from V and 7 bases from J, with 6 bases in between. CDR1 SGHTA and CDR2 FQGNSA come from the germline V gene. This CDR3 contains 11 residues. CDR3 residues: CASSLLLEAFF. The CDR3 region has the DNA TGTGCCAGCAGCTTGTTACTTGAAGCTTTCTTT.

V gene TRBV6-6 combines with J gene TRBJ1-3, with D unclear. The CDR3 runs to 13 residues. The germline V gene encodes CDR1 MNHNY and CDR2 SVGAGI (reference sequence). Deletions cut 6 bases from V and 0 bases from J, with 6 bases between. CDR3 DNA: TGTGCCAGCAGGCCGAGCTCTGGAAACACCATATATTTT. This translates into CASRPSSGNTIYF.

The chain links TRBV4-1 to TRBJ1-1, with D perhaps TRBD1 (6 bases). The V end was cut by 0 bases, the J end by 7 bases, with 18 bases between. This CDR3 comprises 16 residues. Looked up from germline, CDR1 is MGHRA and CDR2 is YSYEKL. The CDR3, as DNA: TGCGCCAGCAGCCAAGAGGCGTTTGCAGGGGATCGTGAAGCTTTCTTT. Amino acid sequence: CASSQEAFAGDREAFF.

This chain uses TRBV10-3 with TRBJ1-6, with 8 positions matching TRBD1. This CDR3 spans 13 amino acids. In germline, CDR1 is ENHRY, CDR2 SYGVKD. The trim removed 6 bases at V and 8 bases at J, leaving 3 bases unmatched. The CDR3, as DNA: TGTGCCATCAGGGAGGACAGGGATTCACCCCTCCACTTT. As protein: CAIREDRDSPLHF.

This clone has just a few counts. This rearrangement joins TRBV10-3 to TRBJ1-1, with D hard to call. Germline V gives CDR1 ENHRY, CDR2 SYGVKD. This CDR3 contains 13 residues. Trimming removed 3 bases at V and 5 bases at J, with 10 bases between. CDR3 amino acids: CAISDQRRTEAFF. The CDR3 DNA is TGTGCCATCAGTGACCAACGGCGGACTGAAGCTTTCTTT.

J is TRBJ2-7 and V is TRBV7-2; D gene ambiguous. CDR1 and CDR2 (germline): SGHTA, FQGNSA. Trimming cost V 5 bases and J 4 bases, with 9 bases left between them. This CDR3 is built from 12 residues. The chain's CDR3 is CASSELKYEQYF. CDR3 nucleotide sequence: TGTGCCAGCAGCGAGCTTAAATACGAGCAGTACTTC.

The genes are TRBV5-1 and TRBJ2-7, with TRBD1 matching 7 bases. After removal of 4 bases from V and 0 bases from J, the junction contained 4 bases not matched to a gene. Germline assignment: CDR1 SGHRS and CDR2 YFSETQ. The CDR3 runs 14 residues. For the CDR3, the DNA is TGCGCCAGCAGCGTTAGGGACAGCTCCTACGAGCAGTACTTC. It is translated as CASSVRDSSYEQYF.

The J gene is TRBJ2-3, the V gene TRBV14; 10 bases map to TRBD2. CDR1 is SGHDN and CDR2 is FVKESK in the germline V gene. There are 18 residues in the CDR3. V was pared by 1 base and J by 0 bases, with 7 bases of the junction left unmatched. The CDR3 is CASSQVAGGVISTDTQYF. CDR3 DNA: TGTGCCAGCAGCCAAGTAGCGGGAGGAGTAATTAGCACAGATACGCAGTATTTT. Complete variable domain (other parts from reference TRBV14 and TRBJ2-3): EAGVTQFPSHSVIEKGQTVTLRCDPISGHDNLYWYRRVMGKEIKFLLHFVKESKQDESGMPNNRFLAERTGGTYSTLKVQPAELEDSGVYFCASSQVAGGVISTDTQYFGPGTRLTVL.

The chain carries TRBV19 and TRBJ2-5; 7 bases align to TRBD2. The CDR3 sequence is 19 residues long. The V gene's germline CDR1 is LNHDA and CDR2 SQIVND (reference sequence). The ends lost 3 bases at V and 4 bases at J; junction bases unmatched: 20. The CDR3 coding sequence is TGTGCCAGTAGTATGGGGAGGGTGCGGGAGAGGAGAGAATTAGAGACCCAGTACTTC. Amino acids: CASSMGRVRERRELETQYF.

V is TRBV6-6 and J is TRBJ2-1; D gene unclear. Trimming pared 4 bases from V and 3 bases from J, leaving 10 bases between. The CDR3 totals 14 residues. Germline assignment: CDR1 MNHNY and CDR2 SVGAGI (reference sequence). The chain's CDR3 is CASSFDNSYNEQFF. The CDR3 nucleotides read TGTGCCAGCAGTTTTGACAACAGCTACAATGAGCAGTTCTTC.

The chain recombines TRBV5-4 with TRBJ1-1, with TRBD1 matching over 9 bases. Germline V gene lookup returns CDR1 SGHNT and CDR2 YYREEE (reference sequence). Trimming removed 3 bases from V and 4 bases from J; junction bases left unmatched: 7. CDR3 length: 15 amino acids. The CDR3 coding sequence is TGTGCCAGCAGCTCCAGACAGGGGGGATTCACTGAAGCTTTCTTT. Protein product: CASSSRQGGFTEAFF.

The rearrangement uses TRBV14 and TRBJ2-7; tentatively, D is TRBD1 (5 bases). This CDR3 is 14 amino acids long. Trimming stripped 3 bases from V and 0 bases from J, with 9 bases between. CDR1 is SGHDN and CDR2 is FVKESK in the germline V gene. Here the CDR3 reads CASSQTRDSYEQYF. CDR3 bases: TGTGCCAGCAGCCAGACCAGGGACTCCTACGAGCAGTACTTC. The full variable domain, in which reference TRBV14 and TRBJ2-7 provide the parts outside the CDR3, is EAGVTQFPSHSVIEKGQTVTLRCDPISGHDNLYWYRRVMGKEIKFLLHFVKESKQDESGMPNNRFLAERTGGTYSTLKVQPAELEDSGVYFCASSQTRDSYEQYFGPGTRLTVT.

This clone was picked up one time. The chain has TRBV4-3 and TRBJ1-3; D is undetermined. Trimming cost V 0 bases and J 2 bases, with 8 bases left between them. Germline CDR1 and CDR2: LGHNA and YSLEER. This CDR3 is built from 15 residues. Here the CDR3 DNA reads TGCGCCAGCAGCCAAGATACGAGGACTGGAAACACCATATATTTT. This translates into CASSQDTRTGNTIYF.

The chain links TRBV6-5 to TRBJ2-1, with D maybe TRBD2 (5 bases). V lost 6 bases and J lost 0, with 9 bases in between. In germline, CDR1 is MNHEY, CDR2 SVGAGI. The CDR3 has 14 amino acids. The CDR3 is CASRTTSSYNEQFF. The CDR3 DNA sequence: TGTGCCAGCAGGACAACTAGCTCCTACAATGAGCAGTTCTTC.

The rearrangement uses TRBV6-6 and TRBJ2-3; D is ambiguous. The CDR3 contains 12 residues. Germline CDR1 reads MNHNY; CDR2 reads SVGAGI (reference sequence). V was cut by 5 bases and J by 0 bases, with 3 bases left in between. The CDR3 reads CASSPSTDTQYF. DNA for the CDR3: TGTGCCAGCAGTCCGAGCACAGATACGCAGTATTTT.

J is TRBJ2-2 and V is TRBV29-1, with D possibly TRBD2 on 6 matching bases. The CDR3 contains 13 residues. V lost 7 bases and J 3 bases, leaving 12 bases between the germline ends. Germline V gene lookup returns CDR1 SQVTM and CDR2 ANQGSEA. The DNA for the CDR3 is TGCAGCGGGTCGGGGGATTACACCGGGGAGCTGTTTTTT. It encodes CSGSGDYTGELFF.

This clone was observed once. The CDR3 DNA reads TGCAGCGCAGGACAGGAACGTACTGAAGCTTTCTTT. It yields the protein CSAGQERTEAFF. The chain recombines TRBV29-1 with TRBJ1-1; TRBD1 matches at 7 bases. V shed 7 bases and J 5 bases; nucleotides not matched to a gene: 7. The CDR3 is 12 residues long. Germline V gene data show CDR1 as SQVTM and CDR2 as ANQGSEA.

V usage is TRBV19 and J usage is TRBJ2-7; D perhaps matches TRBD2 (5 bases). Trimming left V 3 bases short and J 5 bases short, with 14 bases between. This CDR3 has 14 residues. Germline V gene lookup returns CDR1 LNHDA and CDR2 SQIVND (reference sequence). The CDR3 nucleotides read TGTGCCAGTAGTATCTTGGGAGTTCAGCACGAGCAGTACTTC. Its translation is CASSILGVQHEQYF.

The chain is built from TRBV9 and TRBJ2-2; TRBD2 agrees at 8 bases. This CDR3 region has 16 residues. Trimming took 2 bases from V and 7 from J; bases not matched to a gene: 10. From germline, CDR1 is SGDLS and CDR2 YYNGEE. The CDR3 loop is CASSVSSGSGVGELFF. The CDR3 DNA follows: TGTGCCAGCAGCGTTTCCAGCGGGAGTGGAGTCGGGGAGCTGTTTTTT.

Points on this clone: A read error may account for a junction end that differs from germline. The chain couples TRBV7-7 to TRBJ2-1; 8 nucleotides align to TRBD2. The CDR3 totals 14 residues. The germline gives CDR1 SSHAT, CDR2 FNYEAQ (reference sequence). The CDR3 region has the DNA TGTGCTAGCAGCTTAGGACTAGCAGGCAATGAGCAGTTCTTC. Its translation: CASSLGLAGNEQFF. The whole variable domain, remainder taken from reference TRBV7-7 and TRBJ2-1, is GAGVSQSPRYKVTKRGQDVTLRCDPISSHATLYWYQQALGQGPEFLTYFNYEAQPDKSGLPSDRFSAERPEGSISTLTIQRTEQRDSAMYRCASSLGLAGNEQFFGPGTRLTVL.

The chain is built from TRBV10-3 and TRBJ1-6, with TRBD1 matching 7 bases. The CDR3 is made up of 17 amino acids. Germline V lookup: CDR1 ENHRY, CDR2 SYGVKD. The V gene end was trimmed by 10 bases and the J gene end by 4 bases; junction bases not matched to a gene: 16. CDR3 sequence: CATSGRRTGDYNSPLHF. The CDR3 DNA sequence: TGTGCCACCTCAGGTCGTCGGACAGGAGATTATAATTCACCCCTCCACTTT.

This chain uses TRBV30 with TRBJ1-4, with D perhaps matching TRBD1 (6 bases). V dropped 3 bases and J dropped 7 bases, with 15 bases sitting between them. The length of the CDR3 is 14 residues. Germline CDR1 and CDR2: GTSNPN and SVGIG (reference sequence). CDR3 sequence reads: CAWRTQGFSEKLFF. In DNA form, the CDR3 reads TGTGCCTGGAGGACACAGGGTTTCAGTGAAAAACTGTTTTTT.

The rearrangement uses TRBV5-1 and TRBJ1-1, with TRBD1 matching 7 bases. The CDR3 length is 17 residues. Germline loops: CDR1 SGHRS, CDR2 YFSETQ. V dropped 4 bases and J dropped 0; count of bases not matched to a gene: 12. The CDR3 sequence: CASSPMTGWGMNTEAFF. CDR3 DNA sequence: TGCGCCAGCAGCCCGATGACAGGGTGGGGTATGAACACTGAAGCTTTCTTT. Variable domain in full (rest from reference TRBV5-1 and TRBJ1-1): KAGVTQTPRYLIKTRGQQVTLSCSPISGHRSVSWYQQTPGQGLQFLFEYFSETQRNKGNFPGRFSGRQFSNSRSEMNVSTLELGDSALYLCASSPMTGWGMNTEAFFGQGTRLTVV.

The chain has TRBV6-6 and TRBJ1-6; D is possibly TRBD1 (6 bases). The germline V gene encodes CDR1 MNHNY and CDR2 SVGAGI (reference sequence). This CDR3 has 15 residues. V lost 6 bases and J lost 12, with 21 bases in between. Written as DNA, the CDR3 is TGTGCCAGCAGCTCCAACCGGGACACTGGCAAACCCCTCCACTTT. Protein: CASSSNRDTGKPLHF.

The V gene is TRBV11-3, the J gene TRBJ1-4; no reliable D call. Trimming removed 0 bases from V and 0 bases from J, with 8 bases in between. CDR3 length equals 16 residues. Germline V gene lookup returns CDR1 SGHNT and CDR2 YENEEA. The chain's CDR3 is CASSLEETTTNEKLFF. The CDR3 DNA reads as TGTGCCAGCAGCTTAGAAGAGACAACAACTAATGAAAAACTGTTTTTT.

Turning to this clone: One junction end disagrees with the germline gene, perhaps due to a read error. The V gene is TRBV30, the J gene TRBJ1-1; unclear D gene. The CDR3 covers 9 residues. Germline CDR1 is GTSNPN and CDR2 is SVGIG (reference sequence). CDR3 sequence: CACTPRGKF. CDR3 coding DNA: TGTGCCTGCACCCCCAGAGGCAAATTT.